This T cell receptor (beta chain) appears in the sequencing data of a study of blood T cell repertoires in COVID-19. Overall study: PBMCs, B-cell-depleted T cells, or T cells provided the cDNA or gDNA that made up the material.

Libraries were prepared by immunoSEQ multiplex PCR; TCRdb keeps only in-frame clonotypes and omits some of them. The top ten clones hold approximately 3% of a sample with some 250,000 clones, more than 75% of them seen once. The sample holds one count of this clone. The CDR3 length is 16 residues. Germline-derived CDR1 and CDR2 are SGDLS and YYNGEE. The ends lost 5 bases at V and 0 bases at J; junction bases unmatched: 6. The rearrangement joins TRBV9 to TRBJ2-3; 10 bases are shared with TRBD2. Sequences were obtained from peripheral blood. This TCR was sampled from a woman aged 25 to 39 who had recovered from COVID-19. The CDR3 DNA sequence: TGTGCCAGCAGTCGTCCTAGCGGGGGAAGCACAGATACGCAGTATTTT. This gives the protein CASSRPSGGSTDTQYF.